This TCR beta chain derives from a study of blood T cell repertoires in COVID-19. The overall study: Some COVID-19 samples were acute and others convalescent; all came from the United States, Italy and Spain. In each case, the material was cDNA or gDNA derived from T cells, B-cell-depleted T cells, or PBMCs.

This clone was counted only a few times. The CDR3 is made up of 13 amino acids. V was shortened by 8 bases and J by 4 bases, with 14 bases between the two germline ends. Germline CDR1 reads SGHTA; CDR2 reads FQGTGA. The data were produced by immunoSEQ multiplex PCR, yet TCRdb's version contains in-frame clones alone and is incomplete. The profile covers roughly 64,000 clones, with more than 65% appearing a single time and approximately 5.6% taken by the ten largest. The chain couples TRBV7-3 to TRBJ1-1, with a tentative D call TRBD1 (5 bases). The sequenced material came from peripheral blood. The sequence derives from a woman in her sixties or seventies with acute or convalescent COVID-19. The CDR3 spells CASAQGPLTEAFF. CDR3 DNA sequence: TGTGCCAGCGCCCAGGGTCCTCTCACTGAAGCTTTCTTT.